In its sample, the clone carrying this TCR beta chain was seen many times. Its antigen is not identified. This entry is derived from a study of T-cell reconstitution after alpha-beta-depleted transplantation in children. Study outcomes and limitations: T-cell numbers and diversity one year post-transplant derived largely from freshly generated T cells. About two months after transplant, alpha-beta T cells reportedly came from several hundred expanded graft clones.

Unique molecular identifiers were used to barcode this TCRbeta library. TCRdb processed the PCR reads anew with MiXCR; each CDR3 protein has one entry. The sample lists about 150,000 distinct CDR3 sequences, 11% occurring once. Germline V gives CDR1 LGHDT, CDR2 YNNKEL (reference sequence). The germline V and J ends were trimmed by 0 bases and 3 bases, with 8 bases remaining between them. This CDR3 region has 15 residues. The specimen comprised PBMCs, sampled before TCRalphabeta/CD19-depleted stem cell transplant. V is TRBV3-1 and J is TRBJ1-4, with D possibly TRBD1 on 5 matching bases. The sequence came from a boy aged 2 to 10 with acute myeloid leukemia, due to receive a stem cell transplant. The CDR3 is CASSQDGGANEKLFF. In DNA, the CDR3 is TGTGCCAGCAGCCAAGATGGGGGGGCTAATGAAAAACTGTTTTTT.